The 22 T cell receptor beta chains given below trace back to one sample, sequenced in a study of cytomegalovirus exposure and HLA in healthy donors. With 60 Vbeta and 13 Jbeta primers, the PCR was carried out. Profiled with immunoSEQ multiplex PCR; TCRdb holds only in-frame clones, not every one. The table shows around 120,000 clones, with 60% to 85% occurring only once. Sequences were obtained from PBMCs. The receptors come from a female donor in good health and CMV-seropositive.

The V call is TRBV4-2, the J call TRBJ2-5; TRBD2 matches at 11 bases. Germline V gene sequence: CDR1 LGHNA, CDR2 YNFKEQ. Unmatched junction bases numbered 0, after V lost 1 base and J lost 5 bases. The CDR3 is 14 amino acids. The CDR3 region is CASSQVAGGETQYF. The CDR3 DNA reads as TGTGCCAGCAGCCAAGTAGCGGGGGGGGAGACCCAGTACTTC.

The rearrangement joins TRBV4-1 to TRBJ1-5; unclear D gene. The V gene's germline CDR1 is MGHRA and CDR2 YSYEKL. The CDR3 runs to 17 residues. V lost 2 bases to trimming and J lost 2 bases, with 16 bases between them. The CDR3 is CASSQQGGRRGNQPQHF. In nucleotides, the CDR3 is TGCGCCAGCAGCCAACAAGGAGGGCGGAGGGGCAATCAGCCCCAGCATTTT.

There are a few counts of this clone. The chain carries TRBV30 and TRBJ2-5, with D maybe TRBD1 (6 bases). Germline CDR1 is GTSNPN and CDR2 is SVGIG (reference sequence). Trimming left V 5 bases short and J 5 bases short, with 12 bases between. This CDR3 is 12 amino acids long. The CDR3: CAWDGQGETQYF. Written as DNA, the CDR3 is TGTGCCTGGGACGGTCAGGGGGAGACCCAGTACTTC.

This clone was recorded a few times. The chain combines TRBV7-9 with TRBJ2-1; 14 positions match TRBD2. The junction had 4 bases not matched to a gene; V was cut back by 5 bases and J by 7 bases. Germline lookup yields CDR1 SEHNR and CDR2 FQNEAQ (reference sequence). The CDR3 covers 15 residues. Here the CDR3 reads CASSRLAGGSNEQFF. In DNA form, the CDR3 reads TGTGCCAGCAGCCGACTAGCGGGAGGGTCTAATGAGCAGTTCTTC.

This chain uses TRBV6-6 with TRBJ2-4; 8 nucleotides match TRBD2. V lost 6 bases, J lost 8 bases, and 15 bases stayed unmatched. The CDR3 contains 16 residues. Germline CDR1 is MNHNY and CDR2 is SVGAGI (reference sequence). CDR3 sequence: CASSYGVTGRDHIQYF. In DNA, the CDR3 is TGTGCCAGCAGCTATGGCGTGACCGGGAGGGATCACATTCAGTACTTC.

There are a few counts of this clone. At one of its ends the junction is not consistent with the germline gene, which may arise from a read error. V and J are TRBV7-9 and TRBJ2-7, with TRBD2 matching 8 bases. Germline values: CDR1 SEHNR, CDR2 FQNEAQ (reference sequence). CDR3 length: 16 amino acids. The CDR3 reads CSSSLQERESSYEQYF. The DNA for the CDR3 is TGTTCCAGCAGCCTCCAGGAGCGGGAGAGCTCCTACGAGCAGTACTTC.

The chain recombines TRBV7-2 with TRBJ2-3; TRBD2 agrees at 7 bases. Germline assignment: CDR1 SGHTA and CDR2 FQGNSA. The junction had 4 bases not matched to a gene; V was cut back by 5 bases and J by 2 bases. This CDR3 is built from 14 residues. The CDR3 loop is CASSLGGYTDTQYF. The CDR3 DNA is TGTGCCAGCAGCCTCGGGGGGTACACAGATACGCAGTATTTT. The variable domain in full, completed from reference TRBV7-2 and TRBJ2-3, reads GAGVSQSPSNKVTEKGKDVELRCDPISGHTALYWYRQSLGQGLEFLIYFQGNSAPDKSGLPSDRFSAERTGGSVSTLTIQRTQQEDSAVYLCASSLGGYTDTQYFGPGTRLTVL.

In the case of this clone: The same CDR3 also results from other DNA sequences found in this sample. The V gene is TRBV5-5, the J gene TRBJ1-2, with D maybe TRBD1 (5 bases). Trimming left V 1 base short and J 4 bases short, with 11 bases between. This CDR3 region has 14 residues. The V gene's germline CDR1 is SGHKS and CDR2 YYEKEE (reference sequence). The CDR3 bases are TGTGCCAGCAGCTTGTCTCAGGGCCCCTATGGCTACACCTTC. Encoded protein: CASSLSQGPYGYTF.

This clone was recorded only once. The chain carries TRBV2 and TRBJ1-2, with D tentatively TRBD1 (5 bases). The CDR3 has 15 residues. Per germline, CDR1 SNHLY and CDR2 FYNNEI. The V and J ends lost 2 bases and 0 bases respectively, with 10 bases between them. CDR3 sequence reads: CASSERQGTNYGYTF. CDR3 in DNA: TGTGCCAGCAGTGAAAGGCAGGGAACTAACTATGGCTACACCTTC.

J is TRBJ1-4 and V is TRBV5-5; the match to TRBD1 covers 9 bases. The CDR3 has 14 amino acids. Germline CDR1 SGHKS, CDR2 YYEKEE (reference sequence). V dropped 5 bases and J dropped 5; count of bases not matched to a gene: 4. This CDR3 is CASRPDRGNEKLFF. The DNA of the CDR3 is TGTGCCAGCAGGCCTGACAGGGGGAATGAAAAACTGTTTTTT.

This chain connects TRBV9 to TRBJ2-5; 8 bases are a match to TRBD2. CDR3 length: 16 amino acids. V gave up 0 bases and J gave up 4 bases; unmatched junction bases: 8. CDR1 is SGDLS and CDR2 is YYNGEE in the germline V gene. CDR3 in DNA: TGTGCCAGCAGCGTAGCATCGGGACTAGGTCCAGAGACCCAGTACTTC. This sequence encodes CASSVASGLGPETQYF.

The V gene is TRBV7-2, the J gene TRBJ2-2; D perhaps matches TRBD2 (6 bases). The CDR3 contains 17 residues. The V end lost 4 bases, the J end lost 7 bases, and 22 bases lay between the germline ends. Germline lookup yields CDR1 SGHTA and CDR2 FQGNSA. CDR3 coding DNA: TGTGCCAGCAGCTCCGGAGCGGGTCCCAGCGCGGGCGGGGAGCTGTTTTTT. Amino acid sequence: CASSSGAGPSAGGELFF.

J is TRBJ1-4 and V is TRBV6-1; 7 bases line up with TRBD1. The CDR3 runs to 15 residues. V trimming: 3 bases; J trimming: 6 bases; junction bases outside the gene matches: 7. Germline V CDR1 and CDR2: MNHNS, SASEGT. The CDR3 spells CASSELGQRDEKLFF. The CDR3 DNA follows: TGTGCCAGCAGTGAGTTGGGACAGCGAGATGAAAAACTGTTTTTT.

This chain joins TRBV6-6 and TRBJ2-7, with 7 nucleotides matching TRBD1. Germline V gene lookup returns CDR1 MNHNY and CDR2 SVGAGI (reference sequence). V was pared by 0 bases and J by 4 bases, with 6 bases of the junction left unmatched. The CDR3 runs to 15 residues. The CDR3 region is CASSYSWTGVYEQYF. The CDR3 DNA is TGTGCCAGCAGTTACTCGTGGACAGGCGTTTACGAGCAGTACTTC.

This clone has only one observation. This chain connects TRBV30 to TRBJ1-4; tentative D call: TRBD1 (6 bases). V was trimmed by 0 bases and J by 7 bases, leaving 18 bases between them. Germline V gene sequence: CDR1 GTSNPN, CDR2 SVGIG (reference sequence). The CDR3 length is 16 residues. CDR3 DNA sequence: TGTGCCTGGAGTGTAGGTGGGACACAAGGGAGTGAAAAACTGTTTTTT. This gives the protein CAWSVGGTQGSEKLFF.

The rearrangement links TRBV6-5 to TRBJ2-1; D might be TRBD1 (6 bases). V was shortened by 5 bases and J by 7 bases, with 18 bases between the two germline ends. This CDR3 has 15 amino acids. CDR1 and CDR2 (germline): MNHEY, SVGAGI. The CDR3 nucleotides are TGTGCCAGCAGTACCCCGGGACACCTTTTAAATGAGCAGTTCTTC. It specifies CASSTPGHLLNEQFF.

The rearrangement uses TRBV4-1 and TRBJ2-7, with 7 bases fitting TRBD1. The germline CDR1 and CDR2 sequences are MGHRA and YSYEKL. V gave up 1 base and J gave up 4 bases; unmatched junction bases: 7. This CDR3 comprises 15 residues. The CDR3 DNA follows: TGCGCCAGCAGCCAAGCTTTTGACAGGGTGTACGAGCAGTACTTC. Its translation: CASSQAFDRVYEQYF.

This chain connects TRBV5-4 to TRBJ2-5; TRBD1 matches at 9 bases. V shed 4 bases, J shed 1 base, and the junction held 2 bases outside the gene matches. The CDR3 length is 14 residues. In germline, CDR1 is SGHNT, CDR2 YYREEE (reference sequence). This CDR3 is CASSPDRGQETQYF. CDR3 DNA sequence: TGTGCCAGCAGCCCGGACAGGGGCCAAGAGACCCAGTACTTC.

The chain links TRBV4-2 to TRBJ1-3; no firm D call. The CDR3 is 17 residues long. The V gene's germline CDR1 is LGHNA and CDR2 YNFKEQ. With 2 bases removed from V and 2 bases from J, the gap between germline ends came to 16 bases. CDR3 sequence (DNA): TGTGCCAGCAGCCAAACCACAGTTCATATACCTGGAAACACCATATATTTT. This sequence encodes CASSQTTVHIPGNTIYF.

The rearrangement links TRBV14 to TRBJ1-1; D remains unclear. Germline values: CDR1 SGHDN, CDR2 FVKESK. V was trimmed by 4 bases and J by 0 bases, leaving 15 bases between them. The CDR3 has 16 amino acids. Here the CDR3 DNA reads TGTGCCAGCAGCCCAAGACACAGACCAATGAACACTGAAGCTTTCTTT. Translation: CASSPRHRPMNTEAFF.

The chain joins TRBV2 to TRBJ2-1; 10 bases are shared with TRBD2. V shed 7 bases, J shed 9 bases, and the junction held 12 bases outside the gene matches. CDR1 SNHLY and CDR2 FYNNEI come from the germline V gene. The CDR3 is 15 amino acids. In DNA form, the CDR3 reads TGTGCCAGCACCGAGGTGGTAGCGGGAGGTGGTGAGCAGTTCTTC. This gives the protein CASTEVVAGGGEQFF.

The chain is built from TRBV7-2 and TRBJ2-2, with 7 bases aligning to TRBD1. From germline, CDR1 is SGHTA and CDR2 FQGNSA. The CDR3 runs 15 residues. J gave up 4 bases and V 1 base, and 3 bases lay outside the gene matches. DNA for the CDR3: TGTGCCAGCAGCTTAGGACAGGGATCCACCGGGGAGCTGTTTTTT. Translating gives CASSLGQGSTGELFF. Using reference TRBV7-2 and TRBJ2-2 for the parts outside the CDR3, the full variable domain is GAGVSQSPSNKVTEKGKDVELRCDPISGHTALYWYRQSLGQGLEFLIYFQGNSAPDKSGLPSDRFSAERTGGSVSTLTIQRTQQEDSAVYLCASSLGQGSTGELFFGEGSRLTVL.